One sample yielded the 18 T cell receptor beta chains listed below, sequenced in a study of identical twins' blood T cells. TCRdb redid the calling of the 5' RACE reads with MiXCR, one entry per CDR3 protein. In the table there are fewer than 450,000 distinct CDR3 sequences, over 25% of which are singletons. The sample taken for sequencing was PBMCs. The receptors come from a woman aged 18 to 55 in good health.

The chain links TRBV4-2 to TRBJ1-1; D gene uncertain. Trimming left V 2 bases short and J 0 bases short, with 10 bases between. This CDR3 is 15 amino acids long. In germline, CDR1 is LGHNA, CDR2 YNFKEQ. The CDR3 loop is CASSQPTTLNTEAFF. CDR3 sequence (DNA): TGTGCCAGCAGCCAACCGACCACGTTGAACACTGAAGCTTTCTTT.

The V gene is TRBV19, the J gene TRBJ2-1; no definite D call. V lost 5 bases and J lost 8, with 13 bases in between. The CDR3 covers 13 residues. Germline values: CDR1 LNHDA, CDR2 SQIVND (reference sequence). The CDR3 nucleotides read TGTGCCAGTAGTCCCCTGGTCACCGATGAGCAGTTCTTC. It yields the protein CASSPLVTDEQFF.

The CDR3 here is CSARGDRPMNTEAFF. The CDR3 DNA is TGCAGTGCTAGGGGGGACAGGCCCATGAACACTGAAGCTTTCTTT. The V call is TRBV20-1, the J call TRBJ1-1, with 8 bases identical to TRBD1. The V and J ends lost 3 bases and 0 bases, in that order; junction bases with no gene match: 6. Germline values: CDR1 DFQATT, CDR2 SNEGSKA (reference sequence). This CDR3 comprises 15 residues.

A few counts support this clonotype. The rearrangement joins TRBV20-1 to TRBJ2-7; D may be TRBD2 (5 bases). This CDR3 is built from 16 residues. Trimming left V 5 bases short and J 5 bases short, with 25 bases between. Germline-derived CDR1 and CDR2 are DFQATT and SNEGSKA (reference sequence). The CDR3: CSASTLTGEIPHEQYF. CDR3 sequence (DNA): TGCAGTGCTTCTACGCTAACCGGGGAGATACCCCACGAGCAGTACTTC.

This clonotype came up once. One end of the junction does not line up with germline, which may come from a read error. The rearrangement links TRBV10-3 to TRBJ1-2, with TRBD1 as a possible D gene (5 bases). This CDR3 is 13 amino acids long. The germline V gene encodes CDR1 ENHRY and CDR2 SYGVKD. DNA of the CDR3: TGTGCCATCAGACCCCCAGGGACCTATGACTACACCTTT. This codes for CAIRPPGTYDYTF.

This chain uses TRBV20-1 with TRBJ1-1; D is ambiguous. From germline, CDR1 is DFQATT and CDR2 SNEGSKA (reference sequence). This CDR3 comprises 14 residues. V was clipped by 1 base and J by 5 bases, with 14 bases between them. Written as DNA, the CDR3 is TGCAGTGCTAGAGTGGAGGGATCTTGGACTGAAGCTTTCTTT. Encoded protein: CSARVEGSWTEAFF.

Points on this clonotype: A read error may produce the germline difference seen at one junction end. The gene calls are TRBV5-1 and TRBJ2-3; D possibly corresponds to TRBD1 (5 bases). This CDR3 contains 9 residues. CDR1 and CDR2 (germline): SGHRS, YFSETQ. CDR3 nucleotide sequence: TGCGCCAGCAGCTTGGATAGGGGATTT. Protein sequence: CASSLDRGF.

Here the CDR3 DNA reads TGTGCCAGCAGCTTAGCGGGAGACAGGAACGAGCAGTACTTC. Its protein product is CASSLAGDRNEQYF. V usage is TRBV7-8 and J usage is TRBJ2-7; maybe TRBD1 (6 bases). V gave up 0 bases and J gave up 5 bases, with 11 bases separating them. Germline CDR1 reads SGHVS; CDR2 reads FQNEAQ. This CDR3 is 14 amino acids long.

This clonotype was found many times. The rearrangement links TRBV20-1 to TRBJ1-4; no definite D call. Trimming left V 3 bases short and J 0 bases short, with 14 bases between. The germline V gene encodes CDR1 DFQATT and CDR2 SNEGSKA (reference sequence). This CDR3 comprises 16 residues. The CDR3 DNA is TGCAGTGCTAGGAAGCGCCTTTCAGCAACTAATGAAAAACTGTTTTTT. Its translation is CSARKRLSATNEKLFF.

CDR3 sequence (DNA): TGTGCCAGCCTTGGACTAGCGGGAGCCCATGAGCAGTTCTTC. Protein: CASLGLAGAHEQFF. The V and J genes are TRBV6-2 or TRBV6-3 and TRBJ2-1; 13 bases map to TRBD2. CDR1 MNHEY and CDR2 SVGEGT come from the germline V gene. The CDR3 has 14 residues. With 8 bases clipped from V and 8 bases from J, the junction kept 6 bases outside the gene matches.

This rearrangement joins TRBV20-1 to TRBJ1-2; D not certain. Germline values: CDR1 DFQATT, CDR2 SNEGSKA (reference sequence). Trimming took off 2 bases at V and 5 bases at J, with 6 bases between the two ends. The CDR3 totals 11 residues. The CDR3: CSARNSYGYTF. For the CDR3, the DNA is TGCAGTGCTAGAAACTCTTATGGCTACACCTTC.

This clonotype was seen more than once but under ten times. The V gene is TRBV18, the J gene TRBJ2-3; 8 bases line up with TRBD2. There are 16 residues in the CDR3. The ends lost 3 bases at V and 4 bases at J; junction bases unmatched: 9. Germline V CDR1 and CDR2: KGHSH, LQKENI. CDR3 loop: CASSPIFSGSSDTQYF. The CDR3 DNA sequence: TGTGCCAGCTCACCCATCTTCAGCGGGAGCTCAGATACGCAGTATTTT. The variable domain in full, with the rest retrieved from reference TRBV18 and TRBJ2-3, is NAGVMQNPRHLVRRRGQEARLRCSPMKGHSHVYWYRQLPEEGLKFMVYLQKENIIDESGMPKERFSAEFPKEGPSILRIQQVVRGDSAAYFCASSPIFSGSSDTQYFGPGTRLTVL.

The rearrangement links TRBV5-1 to TRBJ2-2; D ambiguous. CDR1 SGHRS and CDR2 YFSETQ come from the germline V gene. CDR3 length equals 13 residues. V was clipped by 0 bases and J by 8 bases, with 8 bases between them. For the CDR3, the DNA is TGCGCCAGCAGCTTGGAAATAGGGGGGGAGCTGTTTTTT. Protein product: CASSLEIGGELFF.

This clonotype was observed a few times. V gene TRBV6-2 or TRBV6-3 combines with J gene TRBJ2-1, with 9 bases lining up with TRBD2. The CDR3 has 16 residues. Looked up from germline, CDR1 is MNHEY and CDR2 is SVGEGT. V lost 4 bases and J lost 8; bases outside the gene matches: 12. As DNA, the CDR3 is TGTGCCAGCAGTTCAGCGGGGGGCGTGAATTTCTATGAGCAGTTCTTC. Residues: CASSSAGGVNFYEQFF.

On this clonotype itself: Possible read error: a much larger clone is one base away. The chain has TRBV10-3 and TRBJ2-1; 8 bases align to TRBD1. The CDR3 is 19 amino acids. J was trimmed by 7 bases and V by 7 bases; bases with no gene match: 24. Per germline, CDR1 ENHRY and CDR2 SYGVKD. CDR3 loop: CAINAFRTGSFDNTNEQFF. DNA of the CDR3: TGTGCCATCAATGCTTTTAGGACAGGGTCGTTTGATAACACGAATGAGCAGTTCTTC.

This clonotype was observed a few times. CDR3 amino acids: CASTALNTEAFF. The CDR3 region has the DNA TGTGCCAGCACCGCCTTGAACACTGAAGCTTTCTTT. The rearrangement joins TRBV6-1 to TRBJ1-1; D unresolved. This CDR3 region has 12 residues. The germline V gene encodes CDR1 MNHNS and CDR2 SASEGT. Trimming took 7 bases from V and 0 from J, leaving 6 bases between them.

This clonotype turned up a few times. This chain uses TRBV11-2 with TRBJ2-7, with TRBD2 as a possible D gene (5 bases). This CDR3 spans 15 amino acids. Germline V gene data show CDR1 as SGHAT and CDR2 as FQNNGV. The V gene lost 5 bases and the J gene lost 2 bases, with 16 bases spanning the gap. In DNA form, the CDR3 reads TGTGCCAGCAGCCCCCTTGGGAGATTGCCCTACGAGCAGTACTTC. Translated, it gives CASSPLGRLPYEQYF.

This clonotype was detected many times. The chain is built from TRBV4-2 and TRBJ1-5; tentatively, D is TRBD1 (6 bases). CDR1 and CDR2 (germline): LGHNA, YNFKEQ. V gave up 0 bases and J gave up 0 bases, with 6 bases separating them. The CDR3 spans 15 residues. In nucleotides, the CDR3 is TGTGCCAGCAGCCAAGAGGGGGCTAGCAATCAGCCCCAGCATTTT. Translation: CASSQEGASNQPQHF.